This T cell receptor (beta chain) was found in a study of vaccination and CD4 T cells after COVID-19 (dated by TCRdb to 2021 to 2024). Regarding the complete study: Convalescent patients had a positive SARS-CoV-2 result on nasal swab PCR, and of these patients, nine had mild disease and one had severe disease. The convalescent cohort included six males and four females, with two Hispanic individuals, seven Caucasians, two Asians and one multiracial person. Two doses of either the Pfizer-BioNTech BNT162b2 vaccine (n=8) or the Moderna mRNA-1273 vaccine (n=2) were administered to participants. Post-COVID blood samples were collected from convalescent patients a median of about 92 days after diagnosis, with a range of roughly 30 to 170 days. Post-vaccine blood samples were taken a median of approximately 70 days after the second vaccine dose, with a range of about 13 to 241 days. Culture stimuli were overlapping spike peptide pools from SARS-CoV-2 and from the common cold coronaviruses HCoV-NL63, HCoV-OC43 and HCoV-229E. Control cultures received a CEFX viral epitope pool as the positive control, an HIV-1 Nef peptide pool as the negative control, or no peptide. In approximately ten COVID-19 convalescent patients and several infection-naive healthy vaccine recipients, the spike-specific CD4+ TCR repertoire before mRNA vaccination was compared with the repertoire after mRNA vaccination.

The research as a whole found: Nearly all vaccine-specific clones in convalescent patients (304 of 307) were mono-reactive for SARS-CoV-2 spike rather than cross-reactive with common cold coronaviruses. In convalescent patients, a median around 86% of post-vaccine SARS-CoV-2-reactive clones were detected only after vaccination, suggesting vaccine-specific priming. Relatively few convalescent patients were included in the study, and early timepoints after natural infection were not analyzed. The median count of SARS-CoV-2-reactive clonotypes went up from 20 to 25 after infection to roughly 38 after vaccination, although the change was not significant.

Taken with the paper, the label for treatment or condition translates to: roughly 11-day PBMC culture with coronavirus spike peptide pools or control peptides (ViraFEST assay). The study used the ViraFEST assay, which expanded antigen-specific T cells with peptide pools and then identified expanded clonotypes by TCR sequencing. The positive SARS-CoV-2 PCR tests of the convalescent patients were dated from March to December 2020, before the Alpha, Beta and Delta variants emerged in the United States. PBMCs were cultured at roughly 2 million per well in IMDM supplemented with roughly 5% human AB serum and 8.5 to 10 IU/ml IL-2, with approximately 9.2 ug/ml peptide pools added. On days 3 and 7, half of the culture medium was replaced with fresh IL-2-containing medium. Once the cells had been in culture for ten to eleven days, the EasySep CD4+ T cell isolation kit was used to isolate CD4+ T cells by negative selection. PBMCs were separated from whole blood using Ficoll-Paque Plus gradient centrifugation and then either used fresh or cryopreserved at -140C. Each culture condition was generally run in triplicate wells.

The cysteine opens and the phenylalanine closes a CDR3 of 14 amino acids. The only DNA kept is the CDR3, 42 bases in frame from the first base. The junction shows trimming of 3 bases on V and 6 bases on J, and the gene matches do not reach 5 bases of it. CDR1 DFQATT and CDR2 SNEGSKA are derived from the germline V gene (reference sequence). The protocol used for the library was PCR. At the Johns Hopkins FTIC core, DNA from the cultured CD4+ T cells underwent TCR sequencing with the Oncomine TCR Beta short-read assay. The QIAamp micro DNA kit was used to extract genomic DNA from the cultured CD4+ T cells. Oncomine TCR Beta libraries from cultured CD4+ T cells were pooled with unique dual indexes and sequenced on an Illumina iSeq 100. The source study handled its data this way. Non-productive sequences were removed, and CDR3s that did not start with C, did not end with F or W, or were shorter than 7 amino acids were discarded. The MANAFEST web application identified antigen-specific clonotypes by comparing peptide-stimulated wells against reference wells and other culture wells. An FDR below 0.05, an odds ratio above 5, and a productive frequency above 0.1% in at least two of three replicate wells were required for clones to be considered positive. Clonotypes that were significantly expanded in both SARS-CoV-2 spike wells and at least one common cold coronavirus spike condition were defined as cross-reactive. Levenshtein distances (stringdist) and unrooted phylogenetic trees (ape) in R version 3.6.1 were used to assess CDR3 homology. TCRdb took the public reads, trimmed them with fastp at Q25, ran MiXCR for clone calling and kept in-frame beta chains. Rows are combined by CDR3 protein, so each entry shows the most common genes and DNA. What appears here as the V and J calls and clone size reflects TCRdb's work, not the paper's. The sample records 9,000 to 15,000 distinct CDR3 sequences, 35% to 55% of which are singletons. The ten most abundant clones make up approximately 18% of the sample.

In the case of this clonotype: Its cognate antigen has yet to be identified. Within one base of it there is no much larger clone, and no base qualities were kept.

The chain links TRBV20-1 with TRBJ2-3; 11 central bases correspond to TRBD2. The origin of this receptor is a human donor with COVID-19. The sequencing sample was made of cultured CD4+ T cells from blood. The CDR3 protein sequence reads: CSASPLAGADTQYF. Here is the DNA: TGCAGTGCTAGCCCACTAGCGGGGGCCGATACGCAGTATTTT.